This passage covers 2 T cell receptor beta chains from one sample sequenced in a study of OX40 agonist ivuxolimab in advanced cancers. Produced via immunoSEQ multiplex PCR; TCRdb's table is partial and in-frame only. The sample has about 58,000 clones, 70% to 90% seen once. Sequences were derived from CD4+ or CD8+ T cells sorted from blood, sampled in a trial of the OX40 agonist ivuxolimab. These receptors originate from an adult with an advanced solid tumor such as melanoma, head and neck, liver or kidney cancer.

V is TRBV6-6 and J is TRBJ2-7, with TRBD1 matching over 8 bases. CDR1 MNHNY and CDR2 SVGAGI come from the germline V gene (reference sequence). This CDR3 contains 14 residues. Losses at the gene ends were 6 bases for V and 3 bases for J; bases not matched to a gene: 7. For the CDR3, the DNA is TGTGCCAGCAGCCGCGGACAGGGCGACTACGAGCAGTACTTC. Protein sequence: CASSRGQGDYEQYF.

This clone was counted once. The CDR3 reads CAWSVPFGFYEQYF. The CDR3 DNA sequence: TGTGCCTGGAGTGTACCGTTCGGATTCTACGAGCAGTACTTC. The rearrangement uses TRBV30 and TRBJ2-7, with D hard to call. Trimming shortened V by 0 bases and J by 3 bases, and 12 bases separated the two germline ends. Looked up from germline, CDR1 is GTSNPN and CDR2 is SVGIG (reference sequence). The CDR3 is made up of 14 amino acids.